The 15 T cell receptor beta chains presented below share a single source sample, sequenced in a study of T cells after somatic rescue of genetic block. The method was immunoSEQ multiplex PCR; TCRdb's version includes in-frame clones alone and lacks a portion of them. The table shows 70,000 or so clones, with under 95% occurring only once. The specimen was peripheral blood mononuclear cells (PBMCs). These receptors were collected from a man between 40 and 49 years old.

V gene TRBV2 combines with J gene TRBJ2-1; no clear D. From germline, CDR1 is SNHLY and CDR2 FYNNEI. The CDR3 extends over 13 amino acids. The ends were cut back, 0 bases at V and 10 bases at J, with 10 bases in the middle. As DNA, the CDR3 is TGTGCCAGCAGTGAAGCGGAGCTAGGGGAGCAGTTCTTC. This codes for CASSEAELGEQFF. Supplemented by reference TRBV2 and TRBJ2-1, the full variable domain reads EPEVTQTPSHQVTQMGQEVILRCVPISNHLYFYWYRQILGQKVEFLVSFYNNEISEKSEIFDDQFSVERPDGSNFTLKIRSTKLEDSAMYFCASSEAELGEQFFGPGTRLTVL.

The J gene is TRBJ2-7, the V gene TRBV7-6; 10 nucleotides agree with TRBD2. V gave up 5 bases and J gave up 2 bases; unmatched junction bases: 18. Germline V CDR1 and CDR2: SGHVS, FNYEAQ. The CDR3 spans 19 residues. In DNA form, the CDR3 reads TGTGCCAGCAGCCATCACCTTGCACTTAGCGGGAGGCCGCCCTACGAGCAGTACTTC. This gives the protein CASSHHLALSGRPPYEQYF.

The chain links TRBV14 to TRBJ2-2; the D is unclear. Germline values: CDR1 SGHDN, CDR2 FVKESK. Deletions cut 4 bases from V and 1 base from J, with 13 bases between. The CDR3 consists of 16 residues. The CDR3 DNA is TGTGCCAGCAGCCCCCGCTCGGGTCTGAACACCGGGGAGCTGTTTTTT. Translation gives CASSPRSGLNTGELFF.

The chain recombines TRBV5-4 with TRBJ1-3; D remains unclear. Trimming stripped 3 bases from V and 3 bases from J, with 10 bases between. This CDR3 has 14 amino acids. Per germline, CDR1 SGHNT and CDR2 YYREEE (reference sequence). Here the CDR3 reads CASSWGAGGNTIYF. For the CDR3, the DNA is TGTGCCAGCAGCTGGGGAGCGGGTGGAAACACCATATATTTT.

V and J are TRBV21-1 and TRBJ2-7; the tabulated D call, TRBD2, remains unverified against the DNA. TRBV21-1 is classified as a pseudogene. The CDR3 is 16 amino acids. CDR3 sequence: CASSKELAGTSYEQYF. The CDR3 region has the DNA TGTGCCAGCAGCAAAGAACTAGCGGGAACCTCCTACGAGCAGTACTTC.

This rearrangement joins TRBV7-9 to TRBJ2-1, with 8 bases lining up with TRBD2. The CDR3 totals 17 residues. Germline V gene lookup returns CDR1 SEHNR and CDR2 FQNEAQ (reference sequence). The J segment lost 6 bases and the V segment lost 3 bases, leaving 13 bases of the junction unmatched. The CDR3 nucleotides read TGTGCCAGCAGCTTCCCCCAGCGGGGGAGATTGCCCAATGAGCAGTTCTTC. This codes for CASSFPQRGRLPNEQFF.

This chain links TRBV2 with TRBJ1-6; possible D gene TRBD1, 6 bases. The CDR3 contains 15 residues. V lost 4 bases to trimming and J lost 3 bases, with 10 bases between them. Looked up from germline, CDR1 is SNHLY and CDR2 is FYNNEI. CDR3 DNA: TGTGCCAGCAGTGGGGGGCAGAGCTATAATTCACCCCTCCACTTT. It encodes CASSGGQSYNSPLHF. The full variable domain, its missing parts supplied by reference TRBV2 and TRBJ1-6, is EPEVTQTPSHQVTQMGQEVILRCVPISNHLYFYWYRQILGQKVEFLVSFYNNEISEKSEIFDDQFSVERPDGSNFTLKIRSTKLEDSAMYFCASSGGQSYNSPLHFGNGTRLTVT.

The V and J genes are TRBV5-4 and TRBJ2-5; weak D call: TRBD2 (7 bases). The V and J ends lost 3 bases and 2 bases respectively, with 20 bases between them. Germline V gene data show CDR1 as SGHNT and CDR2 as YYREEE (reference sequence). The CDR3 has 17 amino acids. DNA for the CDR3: TGTGCCAGCAGCTCCACCCGGGGGGCAGGTCTACAAGAGACCCAGTACTTC. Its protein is CASSSTRGAGLQETQYF.

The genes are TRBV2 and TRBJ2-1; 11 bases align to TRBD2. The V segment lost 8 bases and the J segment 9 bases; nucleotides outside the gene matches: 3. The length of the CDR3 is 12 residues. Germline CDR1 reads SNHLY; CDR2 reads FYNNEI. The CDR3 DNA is TGTGCCAGCGAAGGACTAGCGGGTGAGCAGTTCTTC. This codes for CASEGLAGEQFF.

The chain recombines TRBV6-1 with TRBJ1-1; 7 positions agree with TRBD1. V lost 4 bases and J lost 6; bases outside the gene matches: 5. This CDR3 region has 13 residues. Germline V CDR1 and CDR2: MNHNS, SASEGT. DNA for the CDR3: TGTGCCAGCAGTGTCGTACAGGGGCCTGAAGCTTTCTTT. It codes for CASSVVQGPEAFF.

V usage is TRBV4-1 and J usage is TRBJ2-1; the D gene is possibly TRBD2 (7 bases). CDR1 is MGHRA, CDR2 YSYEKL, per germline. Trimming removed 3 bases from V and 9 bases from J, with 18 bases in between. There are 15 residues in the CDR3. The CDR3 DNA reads TGCGCCAGCAGCCAGGAGGGGGGGGGCGGTAGTGAGCAGTTCTTC. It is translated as CASSQEGGGGSEQFF.

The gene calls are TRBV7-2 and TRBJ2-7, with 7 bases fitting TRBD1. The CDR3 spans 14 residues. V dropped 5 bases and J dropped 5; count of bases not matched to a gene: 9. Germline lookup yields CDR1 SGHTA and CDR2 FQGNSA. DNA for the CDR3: TGTGCCAGCAGCCCCCGACAGGGCTTCAACGAGCAGTACTTC. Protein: CASSPRQGFNEQYF.

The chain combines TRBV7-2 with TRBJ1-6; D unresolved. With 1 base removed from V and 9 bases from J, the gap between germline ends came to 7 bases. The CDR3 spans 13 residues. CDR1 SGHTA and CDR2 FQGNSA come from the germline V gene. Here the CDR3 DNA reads TGTGCCAGCAGCTTAGACATGGGTTCACCCCTCCACTTT. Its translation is CASSLDMGSPLHF.

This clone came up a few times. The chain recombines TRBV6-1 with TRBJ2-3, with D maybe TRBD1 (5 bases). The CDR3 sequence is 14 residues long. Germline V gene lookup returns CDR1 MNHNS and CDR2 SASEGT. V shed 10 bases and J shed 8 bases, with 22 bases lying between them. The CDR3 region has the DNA TGTGCCACCCCCCCCGACAGAACTTTCGGTACGCAGTATTTT. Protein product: CATPPDRTFGTQYF.

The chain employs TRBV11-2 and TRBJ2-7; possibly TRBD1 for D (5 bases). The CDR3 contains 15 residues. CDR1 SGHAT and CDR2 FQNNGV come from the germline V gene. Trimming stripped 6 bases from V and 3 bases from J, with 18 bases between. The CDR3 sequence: CASSNDQGGYYEQYF. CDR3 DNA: TGTGCCAGCAGTAACGACCAGGGTGGTTACTACGAGCAGTACTTC. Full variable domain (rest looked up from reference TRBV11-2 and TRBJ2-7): EAGVAQSPRYKIIEKRQSVAFWCNPISGHATLYWYQQILGQGPKLLIQFQNNGVVDDSQLPKDRFSAERLKGVDSTLKIQPAKLEDSAVYLCASSNDQGGYYEQYFGPGTRLTVT.